This section outlines one T cell receptor (beta chain) sequence together with its context. The antigen is not known. The CDR3 is made up of 16 amino acids. Per the germline V gene, CDR1 is MDHEN and CDR2 is SYDVKM. V shed 2 bases, J shed 8 bases, and the junction held 12 bases outside the gene matches. This specimen belongs to a study of naive and memory T cell subsets. Whole-study results and caveats: In CD4 and CD8 cells, diversity dropped from naive through EMRA. A clonotype means one alpha or beta sequence, not an alpha/beta pair. Over 95% of naive TCR sequences appeared only once after error correction, unlike memory subsets. Activation and differentiation may alter RNA-based TCR counts.

Two oligonucleotides, mixed equimolar, formed the beta constant-region primer covering TRBC1 and TRBC2. The ligated cDNA underwent four PCR rounds using SP2 and nested alpha and beta constant-region primers. TCRdb reprocessed the UMI-ligation and nested PCR reads with MiXCR, giving one entry per CDR3 protein. The data contain 95,000 to 150,000 distinct CDR3 sequences, 35% to 40% of them singletons. The TCR originated in a human donor in good health. What was sequenced was central memory CD4+ T cells from blood. V gene TRBV28 combines with J gene TRBJ2-1; 7 nucleotides line up with TRBD2. The CDR3 DNA is TGTGCCAGCAGTTTAATCGAGGGACGGGGGGTGGATGAGCAGTTCTTC. Its translation: CASSLIEGRGVDEQFF. Filled out from reference TRBV28 and TRBJ2-1, the complete variable domain reads DVKVTQSSRYLVKRTGEKVFLECVQDMDHENMFWYRQDPGLGLRLIYFSYDVKMKEKGDIPEGYSVSREKKERFSLILESASTNQTSMYLCASSLIEGRGVDEQFFGPGTRLTVL.